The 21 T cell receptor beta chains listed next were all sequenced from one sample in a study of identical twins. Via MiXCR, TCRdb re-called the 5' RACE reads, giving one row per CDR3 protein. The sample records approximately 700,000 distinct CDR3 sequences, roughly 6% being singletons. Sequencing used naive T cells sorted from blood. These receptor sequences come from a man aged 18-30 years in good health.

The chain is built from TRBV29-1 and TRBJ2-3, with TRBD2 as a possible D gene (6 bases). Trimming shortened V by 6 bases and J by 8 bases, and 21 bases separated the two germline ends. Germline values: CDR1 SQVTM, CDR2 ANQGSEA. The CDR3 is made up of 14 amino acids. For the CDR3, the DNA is TGCAGCGTGGGCCCGGGACTCCGTCCCGGTACGCAGTATTTT. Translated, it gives CSVGPGLRPGTQYF.

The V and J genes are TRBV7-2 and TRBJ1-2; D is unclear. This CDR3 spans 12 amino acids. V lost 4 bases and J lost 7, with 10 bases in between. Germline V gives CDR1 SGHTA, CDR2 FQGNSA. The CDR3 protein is CASSSEVGGYTF. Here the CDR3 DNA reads TGTGCCAGCAGCTCTGAAGTAGGTGGCTACACCTTC.

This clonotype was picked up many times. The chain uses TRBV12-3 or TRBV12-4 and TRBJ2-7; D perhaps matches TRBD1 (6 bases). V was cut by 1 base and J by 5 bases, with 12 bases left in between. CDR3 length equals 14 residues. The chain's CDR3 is CASSLGGKGDEQYF. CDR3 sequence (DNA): TGTGCCAGCAGTTTAGGGGGGAAGGGGGACGAGCAGTACTTC.

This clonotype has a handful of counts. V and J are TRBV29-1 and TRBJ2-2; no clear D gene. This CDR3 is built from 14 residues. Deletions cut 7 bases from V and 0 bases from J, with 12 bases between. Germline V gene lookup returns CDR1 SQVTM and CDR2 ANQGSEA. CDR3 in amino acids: CSAPKAANTGELFF. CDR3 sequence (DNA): TGCAGCGCCCCAAAAGCTGCGAACACCGGGGAGCTGTTTTTT.

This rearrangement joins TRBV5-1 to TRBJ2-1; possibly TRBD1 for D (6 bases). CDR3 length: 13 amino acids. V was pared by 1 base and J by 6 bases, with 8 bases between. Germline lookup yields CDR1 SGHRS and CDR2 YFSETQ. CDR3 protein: CASSLYRANEQFF. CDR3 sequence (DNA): TGCGCCAGCAGCTTGTACAGGGCCAATGAGCAGTTCTTC.

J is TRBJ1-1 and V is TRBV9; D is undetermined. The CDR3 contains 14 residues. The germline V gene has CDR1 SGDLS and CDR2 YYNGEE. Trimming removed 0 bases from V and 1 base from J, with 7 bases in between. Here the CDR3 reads CASSVEVGNTEAFF. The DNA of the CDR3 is TGTGCCAGCAGCGTAGAGGTAGGGAACACTGAAGCTTTCTTT.

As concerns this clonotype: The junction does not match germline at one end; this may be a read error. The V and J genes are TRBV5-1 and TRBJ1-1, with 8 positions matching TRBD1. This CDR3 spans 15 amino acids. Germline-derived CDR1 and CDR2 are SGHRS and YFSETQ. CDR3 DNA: TGCGCCATCAGCCGTAAGACAGGGGAGTGGACTGAAGCTTTCTTT. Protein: CAISRKTGEWTEAFF.

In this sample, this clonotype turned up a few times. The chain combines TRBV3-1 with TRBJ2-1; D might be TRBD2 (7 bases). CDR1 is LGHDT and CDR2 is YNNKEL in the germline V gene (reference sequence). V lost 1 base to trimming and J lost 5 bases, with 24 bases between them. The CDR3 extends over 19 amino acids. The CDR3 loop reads CASSQGPRRAGAPNNEQFF. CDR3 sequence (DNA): TGTGCCAGCAGCCAAGGTCCTCGACGGGCGGGGGCCCCGAACAATGAGCAGTTCTTC.

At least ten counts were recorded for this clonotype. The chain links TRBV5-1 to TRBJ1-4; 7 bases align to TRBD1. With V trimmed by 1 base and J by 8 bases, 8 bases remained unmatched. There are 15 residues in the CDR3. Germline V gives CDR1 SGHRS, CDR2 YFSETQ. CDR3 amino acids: CASSLRRDSGEKLFF. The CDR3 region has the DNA TGCGCCAGCAGCTTGAGGCGGGACAGCGGGGAAAAACTGTTTTTT.

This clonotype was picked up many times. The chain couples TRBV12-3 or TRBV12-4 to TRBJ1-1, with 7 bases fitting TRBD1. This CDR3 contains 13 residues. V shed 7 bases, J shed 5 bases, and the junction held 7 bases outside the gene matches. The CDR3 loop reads CASTLQGTTEAFF. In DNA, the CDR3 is TGTGCCAGCACCCTACAGGGGACGACTGAAGCTTTCTTT.

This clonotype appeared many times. The CDR3 sequence: CASSVIQETQYF. The CDR3 nucleotides read TGTGCCAGCAGCGTAATCCAAGAGACCCAGTACTTC. The genes are TRBV5-5 and TRBJ2-5; D not certain. The germline CDR1 and CDR2 sequences are SGHKS and YYEKEE (reference sequence). V was shortened by 4 bases and J by 1 base, with 5 bases between the two germline ends. This CDR3 contains 12 residues.

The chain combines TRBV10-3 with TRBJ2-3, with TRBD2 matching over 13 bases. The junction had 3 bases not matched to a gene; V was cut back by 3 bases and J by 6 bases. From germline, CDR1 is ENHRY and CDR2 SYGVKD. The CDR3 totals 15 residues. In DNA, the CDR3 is TGTGCCATCAGTGATAAGACTAGCGGGAGGGATACGCAGTATTTT. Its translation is CAISDKTSGRDTQYF.

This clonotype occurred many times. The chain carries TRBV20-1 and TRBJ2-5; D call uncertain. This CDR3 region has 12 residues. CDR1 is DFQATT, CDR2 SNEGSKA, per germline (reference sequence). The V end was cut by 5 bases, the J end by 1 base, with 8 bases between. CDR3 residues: CSAGRSQETQYF. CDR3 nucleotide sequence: TGCAGTGCTGGACGGTCCCAAGAGACCCAGTACTTC.

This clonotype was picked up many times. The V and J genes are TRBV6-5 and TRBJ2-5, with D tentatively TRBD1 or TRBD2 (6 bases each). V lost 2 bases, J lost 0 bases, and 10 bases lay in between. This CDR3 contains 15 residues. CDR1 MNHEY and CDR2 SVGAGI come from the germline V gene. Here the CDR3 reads CASSYGGQYQETQYF. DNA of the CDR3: TGTGCCAGCAGTTACGGGGGGCAGTACCAAGAGACCCAGTACTTC.

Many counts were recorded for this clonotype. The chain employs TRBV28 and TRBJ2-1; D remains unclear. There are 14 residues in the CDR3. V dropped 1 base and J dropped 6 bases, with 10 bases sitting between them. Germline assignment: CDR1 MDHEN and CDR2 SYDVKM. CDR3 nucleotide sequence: TGTGCCAGCAGTTTATCGGCAATAGCCAATGAGCAGTTCTTC. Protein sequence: CASSLSAIANEQFF.

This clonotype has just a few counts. The CDR3 nucleotides read TGCAGTGCTAGTGTGGGAGGGCTGTACAATGAGCAGTTCTTC. Encoded protein: CSASVGGLYNEQFF. The rearrangement links TRBV20-1 to TRBJ2-1; 7 bases match TRBD2. CDR3 size: 14 residues. V shed 3 bases and J 4 bases; nucleotides not matched to a gene: 6. Germline V gives CDR1 DFQATT, CDR2 SNEGSKA (reference sequence).

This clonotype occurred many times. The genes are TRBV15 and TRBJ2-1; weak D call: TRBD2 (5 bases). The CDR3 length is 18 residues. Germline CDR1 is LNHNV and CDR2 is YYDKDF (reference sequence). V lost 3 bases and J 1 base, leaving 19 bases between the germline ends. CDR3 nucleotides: TGTGCCACCAGCAGCAGAAAAAAACTAGTATTGTCCTACAATGAGCAGTTCTTC. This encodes CATSSRKKLVLSYNEQFF.

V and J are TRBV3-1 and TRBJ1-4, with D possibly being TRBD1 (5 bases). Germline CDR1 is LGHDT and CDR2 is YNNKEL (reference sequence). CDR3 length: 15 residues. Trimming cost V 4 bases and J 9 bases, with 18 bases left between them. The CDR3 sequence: CASSPTGTEVQKLFF. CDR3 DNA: TGTGCCAGCAGCCCCACCGGGACGGAAGTTCAAAAACTGTTTTTT.

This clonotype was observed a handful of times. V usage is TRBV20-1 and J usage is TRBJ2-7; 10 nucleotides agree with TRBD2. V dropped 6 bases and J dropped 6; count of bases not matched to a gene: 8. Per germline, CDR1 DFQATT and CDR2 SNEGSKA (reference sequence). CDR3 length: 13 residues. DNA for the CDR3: TGCAGTGCCGGTCCTAGCGGGAGTGTCGAGCAGTACTTC. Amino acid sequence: CSAGPSGSVEQYF.

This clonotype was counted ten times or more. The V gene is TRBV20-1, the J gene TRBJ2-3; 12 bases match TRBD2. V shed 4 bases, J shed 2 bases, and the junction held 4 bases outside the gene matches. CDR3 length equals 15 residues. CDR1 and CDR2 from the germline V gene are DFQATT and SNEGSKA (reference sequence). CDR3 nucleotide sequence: TGCAGTGCTACTAGGACTAGCGGGGTCACAGATACGCAGTATTTT. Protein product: CSATRTSGVTDTQYF.

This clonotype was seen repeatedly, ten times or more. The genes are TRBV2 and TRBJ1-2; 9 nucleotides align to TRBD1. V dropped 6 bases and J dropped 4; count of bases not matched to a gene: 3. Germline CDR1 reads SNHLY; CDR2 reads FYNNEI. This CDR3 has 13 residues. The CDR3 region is CASSGTGSYGYTF. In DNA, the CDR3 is TGTGCCAGCAGCGGGACAGGGAGCTATGGCTACACCTTC.